These 21 T cell receptor beta chains came from one sample sequenced in a study of OX40 agonist ivuxolimab in advanced cancers. Some clones are missing from TCRdb's copy, which holds only in-frame ones; the method was immunoSEQ multiplex PCR. The repertoire includes under 15,000 clones, about 87% of them detected once, and 24% sits in the top ten. The specimen comprised CD4+ or CD8+ T cells sorted from blood, sampled in a trial of the OX40 agonist ivuxolimab. Source of these receptors: an adult with an advanced solid tumor such as melanoma, head and neck, liver or kidney cancer.

The J gene is TRBJ1-1, the V gene TRBV11-2, with D perhaps matching TRBD1 (5 bases). Per the germline V gene, CDR1 is SGHAT and CDR2 is FQNNGV. The CDR3 runs 11 residues. Trimming took off 5 bases at V and 8 bases at J, with 9 bases between the two ends. CDR3 in DNA: TGTGCCAGCAGCCACCCAGGGGAAGCTTTCTTT. Protein: CASSHPGEAFF. The variable domain in full, completed from reference TRBV11-2 and TRBJ1-1, reads EAGVAQSPRYKIIEKRQSVAFWCNPISGHATLYWYQQILGQGPKLLIQFQNNGVVDDSQLPKDRFSAERLKGVDSTLKIQPAKLEDSAVYLCASSHPGEAFFGQGTRLTVV.

The chain combines TRBV19 with TRBJ2-7, with TRBD1 identical over 7 bases. The germline gives CDR1 LNHDA, CDR2 SQIVND (reference sequence). The CDR3 totals 13 residues. The V and J ends lost 7 bases and 5 bases, in that order; junction bases with no gene match: 8. The CDR3 loop is CASKDRLLNEQYF. In DNA form, the CDR3 reads TGTGCCAGTAAGGACAGGTTGTTGAACGAGCAGTACTTC.

CDR3 nucleotides: TGCAGCCCAGCCGGGAGCCTCGAGTATTTT. Translated, it gives CSPAGSLEYF. The chain recombines TRBV20-1 with TRBJ2-3; maybe TRBD2 (6 bases). The CDR3 is 10 amino acids. Germline values: CDR1 DFQATT, CDR2 SNEGSKA (reference sequence).

The chain carries TRBV27 and TRBJ1-1, with no clear D. Looked up from germline, CDR1 is MNHEY and CDR2 is SMNVEV (reference sequence). V was cut by 1 base and J by 0 bases, with 6 bases left in between. There are 14 residues in the CDR3. The CDR3 region is CASSLYPVNTEAFF. CDR3 nucleotides: TGTGCCAGCAGTTTATATCCCGTGAACACTGAAGCTTTCTTT.

This chain uses TRBV7-3 with TRBJ1-3; 8 bases match TRBD1. CDR3 length equals 15 residues. V shed 3 bases, J shed 2 bases, and the junction held 3 bases outside the gene matches. Per the germline V gene, CDR1 is SGHTA and CDR2 is FQGTGA. The CDR3 protein is CASSFAGGPGNTIYF. The CDR3 nucleotides read TGTGCCAGCAGCTTTGCAGGGGGCCCTGGAAACACCATATATTTT.

V usage is TRBV11-2 and J usage is TRBJ2-7, with no clear D. This CDR3 contains 12 residues. V was trimmed by 1 base and J by 2 bases, leaving 3 bases between them. Germline values: CDR1 SGHAT, CDR2 FQNNGV. CDR3 region: CASSLATYEQYF. CDR3 DNA: TGTGCCAGCAGCTTAGCTACCTACGAGCAGTACTTC.

The chain carries TRBV19 and TRBJ1-1; no clear D. Germline CDR1 is LNHDA and CDR2 is SQIVND (reference sequence). The CDR3 totals 12 residues. V was pared by 7 bases and J by 0 bases, with 6 bases between. CDR3 loop: CASKTVNTEAFF. CDR3 coding DNA: TGTGCCAGTAAAACGGTGAACACTGAAGCTTTCTTT. Based on the CDR3 plus reference TRBV19 and TRBJ1-1, the full variable domain is DGGITQSPKYLFRKEGQNVTLSCEQNLNHDAMYWYRQDPGQGLRLIYYSQIVNDFQKGDIAEGYSVSREKKESFPLTVTSAQKNPTAFYLCASKTVNTEAFFGQGTRLTVV.

The chain combines TRBV4-1 with TRBJ2-7; either TRBD1 or TRBD2 may fit D (6 bases each). The CDR3 extends over 15 amino acids. Between the trimmed V and J ends, which lost 1 base and 7 bases, there was a span of 17 bases. CDR1 and CDR2 from the germline V gene are MGHRA and YSYEKL. The CDR3 DNA reads TGCGCCAGCAGCCAAGGGCAGGGGTCCGGAGGGGAGCAGTACTTC. It translates to CASSQGQGSGGEQYF.

This chain uses TRBV7-3 with TRBJ2-3; no definite D call. Trimming left V 2 bases short and J 3 bases short, with 6 bases between. The CDR3 extends over 13 amino acids. Germline CDR1 is SGHTA and CDR2 is FQGTGA. The CDR3 DNA reads TGTGCCAGCAGCTTACTCCCAACAGATACGCAGTATTTT. Its protein is CASSLLPTDTQYF.

The chain is built from TRBV2 and TRBJ2-2; D is undetermined. Germline V gene data show CDR1 as SNHLY and CDR2 as FYNNEI. Deletions cut 9 bases from V and 6 bases from J, with 14 bases between. The CDR3 spans 13 residues. This CDR3 reads CARGPWYAGELFF. Here the CDR3 DNA reads TGTGCCAGAGGCCCGTGGTACGCCGGGGAGCTGTTTTTT.

The chain joins TRBV29-1 to TRBJ1-2; D call uncertain. CDR3 size: 12 residues. Germline CDR1 SQVTM, CDR2 ANQGSEA. Between the trimmed V and J ends, which lost 0 bases and 4 bases, there was a span of 6 bases. The CDR3 DNA is TGCAGCGTTGAAGATGGTTTCTATGGCTACACCTTC. Its protein is CSVEDGFYGYTF. Together with reference TRBV29-1 and TRBJ1-2, the CDR3 gives the full variable domain: SAVISQKPSRDICQRGTSLTIQCQVDSQVTMMFWYRQQPGQSLTLIATANQGSEATYESGFVIDKFPISRPNLTFSTLTVSNMSPEDSSIYLCSVEDGFYGYTFGSGTRLTVV.

The chain combines TRBV28 with TRBJ1-1; D is undetermined. This CDR3 contains 15 residues. Germline assignment: CDR1 MDHEN and CDR2 SYDVKM. Trimming took off 10 bases at V and 4 bases at J, with 22 bases between the two ends. CDR3: CAIMGNPVFFTEAFF. The CDR3 region has the DNA TGTGCCATAATGGGTAACCCCGTCTTTTTCACTGAAGCTTTCTTT. Drawing the rest from reference TRBV28 and TRBJ1-1, the complete variable domain is DVKVTQSSRYLVKRTGEKVFLECVQDMDHENMFWYRQDPGLGLRLIYFSYDVKMKEKGDIPEGYSVSREKKERFSLILESASTNQTSMYLCAIMGNPVFFTEAFFGQGTRLTVV.

The rearrangement uses TRBV11-1 and TRBJ2-7; D perhaps matches TRBD1 (6 bases). Germline CDR1 and CDR2: SGHAT and FQDESV (reference sequence). The CDR3 contains 14 residues. Between the trimmed V and J ends, which lost 5 bases and 7 bases, there was a span of 18 bases. CDR3 DNA: TGTGCCAGCAGCAGAACAGGGAACTCGGGGGAGCAGTACTTC. It translates to CASSRTGNSGEQYF.

This clone has just one count. The CDR3 DNA reads TGTGCCACCAGCAGCTACAGGGGGGGCTACGAGCAGTACTTC. As protein: CATSSYRGGYEQYF. V is TRBV15 and J is TRBJ2-7, with a possible D match to TRBD1 (8 bases). V dropped 3 bases and J dropped 3 bases, with 12 bases sitting between them. This CDR3 contains 14 residues. In germline, CDR1 is LNHNV, CDR2 YYDKDF (reference sequence).

The chain has TRBV10-3 and TRBJ1-6, with D unresolved. V lost 3 bases to trimming and J lost 1 base, with 7 bases between them. This CDR3 is built from 15 residues. In germline, CDR1 is ENHRY, CDR2 SYGVKD. The CDR3 protein is CAISDRGSYNSPLHF. CDR3 bases: TGTGCCATCAGTGATCGGGGTTCCTATAATTCACCCCTCCACTTT.

The chain has TRBV7-9 and TRBJ2-7; TRBD1 matches at 8 bases. Looked up from germline, CDR1 is SEHNR and CDR2 is FQNEAQ (reference sequence). This CDR3 contains 15 residues. J was trimmed by 3 bases and V by 5 bases; bases with no gene match: 9. The CDR3 DNA is TGTGCCAGCAGCATCCAGGGGGCCCTAAACTACGAGCAGTACTTC. This sequence encodes CASSIQGALNYEQYF.

The chain couples TRBV15 to TRBJ2-7; tentative D call: TRBD1 (5 bases). Trimming cost V 2 bases and J 5 bases, with 10 bases left between them. Germline loops: CDR1 LNHNV, CDR2 YYDKDF (reference sequence). This CDR3 contains 13 residues. This CDR3 reads CATSRKGRDEQYF. The CDR3 region has the DNA TGTGCCACCAGCAGAAAGGGCAGGGACGAGCAGTACTTC.

This clone was recorded a few times. The chain couples TRBV5-5 to TRBJ2-2; a possible D gene is TRBD1 (6 bases). V was cut by 0 bases and J by 6 bases, with 9 bases left in between. The CDR3 is 14 residues long. Germline V lookup: CDR1 SGHKS, CDR2 YYEKEE (reference sequence). The CDR3 DNA reads TGTGCCAGCAGCTTGGTGGGGGCGTCCGGGGAGCTGTTTTTT. As protein: CASSLVGASGELFF.

The chain uses TRBV6-1 and TRBJ2-1; D possibly matches TRBD1 or TRBD2 (5 bases each). V gave up 7 bases and J gave up 4 bases, with 17 bases separating them. The V gene's germline CDR1 is MNHNS and CDR2 SASEGT. The CDR3 extends over 15 amino acids. CDR3 sequence reads: CASIPGPERYNEQFF. CDR3 coding DNA: TGTGCCAGCATCCCGGGACCGGAACGTTACAATGAGCAGTTCTTC.

This chain uses TRBV9 with TRBJ2-1, with D possibly being TRBD1 (5 bases). Trimming cost V 0 bases and J 2 bases, with 15 bases left between them. This CDR3 is 17 amino acids long. CDR1 and CDR2 from the germline V gene are SGDLS and YYNGEE. The CDR3 spells CASSVARGWETYNEQFF. CDR3 DNA sequence: TGTGCCAGCAGCGTAGCTAGGGGTTGGGAAACCTACAATGAGCAGTTCTTC. Based on the CDR3 plus reference TRBV9 and TRBJ2-1, the full variable domain is DSGVTQTPKHLITATGQRVTLRCSPRSGDLSVYWYQQSLDQGLQFLIQYYNGEERAKGNILERFSAQQFPDLHSELNLSSLELGDSALYFCASSVARGWETYNEQFFGPGTRLTVL.

CDR3 sequence: CASSDGVYGYTF. The CDR3 DNA reads as TGTGCCAGCAGCGATGGAGTCTATGGCTACACCTTC. The chain is built from TRBV9 and TRBJ1-2; D gene ambiguous. With 3 bases removed from V and 4 bases from J, the gap between germline ends came to 7 bases. Germline V gene lookup returns CDR1 SGDLS and CDR2 YYNGEE. CDR3 length: 12 amino acids.